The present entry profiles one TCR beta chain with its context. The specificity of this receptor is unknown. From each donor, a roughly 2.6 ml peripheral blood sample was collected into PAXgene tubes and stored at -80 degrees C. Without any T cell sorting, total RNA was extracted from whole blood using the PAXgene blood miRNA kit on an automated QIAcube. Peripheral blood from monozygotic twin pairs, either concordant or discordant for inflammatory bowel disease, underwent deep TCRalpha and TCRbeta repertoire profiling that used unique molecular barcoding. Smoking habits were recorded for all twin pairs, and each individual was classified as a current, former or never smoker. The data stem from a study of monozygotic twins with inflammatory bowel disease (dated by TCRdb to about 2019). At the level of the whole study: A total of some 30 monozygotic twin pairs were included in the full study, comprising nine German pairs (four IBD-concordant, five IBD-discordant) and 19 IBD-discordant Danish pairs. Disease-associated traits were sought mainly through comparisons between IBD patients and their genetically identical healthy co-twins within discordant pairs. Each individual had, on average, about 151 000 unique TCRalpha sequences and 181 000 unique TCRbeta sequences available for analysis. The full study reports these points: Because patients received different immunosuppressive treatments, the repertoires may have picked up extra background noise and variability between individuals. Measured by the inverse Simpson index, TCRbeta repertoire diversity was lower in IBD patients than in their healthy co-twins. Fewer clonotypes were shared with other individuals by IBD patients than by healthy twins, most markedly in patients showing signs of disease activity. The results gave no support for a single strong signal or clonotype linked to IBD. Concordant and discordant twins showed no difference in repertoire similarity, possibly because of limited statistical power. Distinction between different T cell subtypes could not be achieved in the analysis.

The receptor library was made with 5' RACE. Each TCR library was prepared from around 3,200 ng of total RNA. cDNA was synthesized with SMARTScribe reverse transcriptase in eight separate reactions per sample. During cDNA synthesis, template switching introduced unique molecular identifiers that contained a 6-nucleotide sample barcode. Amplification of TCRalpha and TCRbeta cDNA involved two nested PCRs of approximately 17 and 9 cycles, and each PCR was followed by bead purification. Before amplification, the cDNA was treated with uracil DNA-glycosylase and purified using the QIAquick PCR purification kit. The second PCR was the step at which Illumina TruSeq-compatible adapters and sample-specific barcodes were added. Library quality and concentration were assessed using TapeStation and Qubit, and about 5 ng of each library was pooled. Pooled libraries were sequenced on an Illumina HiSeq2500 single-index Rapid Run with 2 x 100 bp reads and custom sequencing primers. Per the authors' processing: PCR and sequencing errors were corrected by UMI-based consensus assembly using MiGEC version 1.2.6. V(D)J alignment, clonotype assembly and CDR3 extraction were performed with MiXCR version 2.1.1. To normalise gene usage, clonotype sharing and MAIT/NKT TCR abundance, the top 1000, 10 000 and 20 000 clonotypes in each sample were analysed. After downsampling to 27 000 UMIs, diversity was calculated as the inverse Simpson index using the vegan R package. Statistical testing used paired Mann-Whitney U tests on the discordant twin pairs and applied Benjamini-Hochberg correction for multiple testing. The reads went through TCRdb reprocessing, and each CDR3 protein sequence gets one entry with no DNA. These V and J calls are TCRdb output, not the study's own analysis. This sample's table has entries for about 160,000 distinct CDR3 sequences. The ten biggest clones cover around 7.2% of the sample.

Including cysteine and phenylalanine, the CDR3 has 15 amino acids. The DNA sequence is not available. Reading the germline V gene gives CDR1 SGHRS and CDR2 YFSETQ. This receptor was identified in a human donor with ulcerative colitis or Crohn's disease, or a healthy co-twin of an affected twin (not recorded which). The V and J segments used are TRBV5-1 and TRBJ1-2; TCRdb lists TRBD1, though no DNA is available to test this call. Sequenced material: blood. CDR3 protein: CASSVGTAQRHGYTF.